These 30 T cell receptor beta chains originate from one sample sequenced in a study of blood T cell repertoires in COVID-19. This table comes from immunoSEQ multiplex PCR, and its TCRdb copy is limited to in-frame clones, with some not included. This sample has tens of thousands of clones, with around nine tenths found just once. Sequences were obtained from peripheral blood. These TCRs come from a human donor with active COVID-19. The donor label of this sample is uncertain.

The rearrangement joins TRBV5-4 to TRBJ2-3, with D possibly TRBD2 on 7 matching bases. The germline V gene encodes CDR1 SGHNT and CDR2 YYREEE (reference sequence). Trimming left V 0 bases short and J 2 bases short, with 13 bases between. The CDR3 consists of 16 residues. The CDR3 protein is CASSLGGGGHTDTQYF. In DNA, the CDR3 is TGTGCCAGCAGCTTGGGTGGGGGGGGACACACAGATACGCAGTATTTT.

CDR3 region: CASSLGLGRGWNTGELFF. The CDR3 nucleotides are TGTGCCAGCAGCTTAGGGCTCGGCAGGGGGTGGAACACCGGGGAGCTGTTTTTT. The chain uses TRBV7-2 and TRBJ2-2; 7 bases are shared with TRBD1. Trimming took 1 base from V and 1 from J; bases not matched to a gene: 9. The CDR3 covers 18 residues. The germline V gene encodes CDR1 SGHTA and CDR2 FQGNSA. The entire variable domain, with the rest obtained from reference TRBV7-2 and TRBJ2-2, is as follows: GAGVSQSPSNKVTEKGKDVELRCDPISGHTALYWYRQSLGQGLEFLIYFQGNSAPDKSGLPSDRFSAERTGGSVSTLTIQRTQQEDSAVYLCASSLGLGRGWNTGELFFGEGSRLTVL.

The chain uses TRBV19 and TRBJ1-2; a weak D match, TRBD1 (5 bases). Trimming took off 5 bases at V and 5 bases at J, with 9 bases between the two ends. This CDR3 has 12 amino acids. CDR1 is LNHDA and CDR2 is SQIVND in the germline V gene (reference sequence). The DNA for the CDR3 is TGTGCCAGTAGTCGGGGGAGGTATGGCTACACCTTC. As protein: CASSRGRYGYTF. Together with reference TRBV19 and TRBJ1-2, the CDR3 gives the full variable domain: DGGITQSPKYLFRKEGQNVTLSCEQNLNHDAMYWYRQDPGQGLRLIYYSQIVNDFQKGDIAEGYSVSREKKESFPLTVTSAQKNPTAFYLCASSRGRYGYTFGSGTRLTVV.

The V call is TRBV6-2 or TRBV6-3, the J call TRBJ1-1, with D possibly matching TRBD1 (5 bases). Trimming took off 6 bases at V and 4 bases at J, with 15 bases between the two ends. Germline CDR1 is MNHEY and CDR2 is SVGEGT. CDR3 size: 14 residues. CDR3 in amino acids: CASSPGGLATEAFF. DNA for the CDR3: TGTGCCAGCAGCCCGGGGGGTCTGGCCACTGAAGCTTTCTTT.

Here the CDR3 reads CASSSSSLGNTIYF. CDR3 bases: TGTGCCAGCAGCTCCTCCTCCCTTGGAAACACCATATATTTT. The chain links TRBV7-2 to TRBJ1-3; D gene unclear. This CDR3 comprises 14 residues. The V gene's germline CDR1 is SGHTA and CDR2 FQGNSA. V was shortened by 4 bases and J by 3 bases, with 10 bases between the two germline ends.

The CDR3 DNA is TGTGCCAGCAGCTTAGTCAAGGGGGGGTCGTACAATGAGCAGTTCTTC. Amino acids: CASSLVKGGSYNEQFF. This chain links TRBV7-2 with TRBJ2-1, with a tentative D call TRBD2 (7 bases). Trimming removed 1 base at V and 4 bases at J, with 14 bases between. The CDR3 spans 16 residues. Germline CDR1 and CDR2: SGHTA and FQGNSA.

The gene calls are TRBV7-6 and TRBJ2-3; 11 bases match TRBD2. Germline CDR1 is SGHVS and CDR2 is FNYEAQ. Losses at the gene ends were 5 bases for V and 6 bases for J; bases not matched to a gene: 10. The CDR3 length is 16 residues. CDR3 in amino acids: CASSPETSGVADTQYF. The CDR3 bases are TGTGCCAGCAGCCCGGAGACTAGCGGGGTAGCGGATACGCAGTATTTT. Variable domain in full (rest from reference TRBV7-6 and TRBJ2-3): GAGVSQSPRYKVTKRGQDVALRCDPISGHVSLYWYRQALGQGPEFLTYFNYEAQQDKSGLPNDRFSAERPEGSISTLTIQRTEQRDSAMYRCASSPETSGVADTQYFGPGTRLTVL.

The J gene is TRBJ1-4, the V gene TRBV23-1, with D tentatively TRBD1 (5 bases). TRBV23-1 is labeled an ORF, and its function is uncertain. V was cut by 2 bases and J by 6 bases, with 10 bases left in between. The CDR3 is 14 residues long. CDR3 nucleotide sequence: TGCGCCAGCAGTCAAAGAACGGGGGATGAAAAACTGTTTTTT. It codes for CASSQRTGDEKLFF.

The V call is TRBV6-2 or TRBV6-3, the J call TRBJ1-1; D ambiguous. Germline V gene data show CDR1 as MNHEY and CDR2 as SVGEGT. Trimming stripped 1 base from V and 2 bases from J, with 5 bases between. The CDR3 totals 13 residues. CDR3 sequence reads: CASSYFYNTEAFF. The CDR3 coding sequence is TGTGCCAGCAGTTACTTCTATAACACTGAAGCTTTCTTT.

The V call is TRBV6-1, the J call TRBJ1-5; D is possibly TRBD1 (6 bases). The CDR3 runs 15 residues. The V gene's germline CDR1 is MNHNS and CDR2 SASEGT. The germline V and J ends were trimmed by 1 base and 5 bases, with 12 bases remaining between them. In DNA, the CDR3 is TGTGCCAGCAGTGAAGTAAGGGGGGGAGATCAGCCCCAGCATTTT. Translated: CASSEVRGGDQPQHF.

The V gene is TRBV4-1, the J gene TRBJ2-1, with 7 positions matching TRBD1. This CDR3 is 15 amino acids long. Germline CDR1 reads MGHRA; CDR2 reads YSYEKL. After removal of 3 bases from V and 8 bases from J, the junction contained 10 bases not matched to a gene. DNA for the CDR3: TGCGCCAGCAGCCATACAGGGGCTAGCCGCGATGAGCAGTTCTTC. Protein product: CASSHTGASRDEQFF.

The rearrangement joins TRBV28 to TRBJ1-2; D not certain. Germline lookup yields CDR1 MDHEN and CDR2 SYDVKM. The V and J ends lost 3 bases and 13 bases respectively, with 18 bases between them. The CDR3 sequence is 13 residues long. The CDR3 nucleotides read TGTGCCAGCAGTTTTCAGGACTCCCAATCCGGCACCTTC. Translating gives CASSFQDSQSGTF.

This clone was seen a single time. The chain uses TRBV19 and TRBJ1-1; 10 nucleotides agree with TRBD1. This CDR3 comprises 14 residues. Per germline, CDR1 LNHDA and CDR2 SQIVND (reference sequence). Germline trimming cut 9 bases from V and 4 bases from J; bases unmatched to any gene: 8. The chain's CDR3 is CASQTGGWGTEAFF. The CDR3 bases are TGTGCCAGCCAGACAGGGGGCTGGGGCACTGAAGCTTTCTTT.

This chain joins TRBV7-2 and TRBJ2-7; 7 bases match TRBD2. V gave up 5 bases and J gave up 4 bases; unmatched junction bases: 11. CDR1 and CDR2 (germline): SGHTA, FQGNSA. The CDR3 has 15 residues. CDR3 protein: CASSQPGAGTYEQYF. The CDR3 DNA reads as TGTGCCAGCAGCCAGCCGGGAGCGGGAACATACGAGCAGTACTTC. The entire variable domain, with the rest obtained from reference TRBV7-2 and TRBJ2-7, is as follows: GAGVSQSPSNKVTEKGKDVELRCDPISGHTALYWYRQSLGQGLEFLIYFQGNSAPDKSGLPSDRFSAERTGGSVSTLTIQRTQQEDSAVYLCASSQPGAGTYEQYFGPGTRLTVT.

The chain recombines TRBV7-6 with TRBJ2-5; 10 nucleotides match TRBD2. Germline loops: CDR1 SGHVS, CDR2 FNYEAQ. The CDR3 runs to 15 residues. The trim removed 1 base at V and 2 bases at J, leaving 1 base unmatched. The CDR3 region is CASSLGTSGQETQYF. In DNA form, the CDR3 reads TGTGCCAGCAGCTTAGGGACTAGCGGTCAAGAGACCCAGTACTTC. The full variable domain, rest sourced from reference TRBV7-6 and TRBJ2-5, is GAGVSQSPRYKVTKRGQDVALRCDPISGHVSLYWYRQALGQGPEFLTYFNYEAQQDKSGLPNDRFSAERPEGSISTLTIQRTEQRDSAMYRCASSLGTSGQETQYFGPGTRLLVL.

The chain carries TRBV12-5 and TRBJ1-6; unclear D gene. The CDR3 is 17 residues long. The V end lost 1 base, the J end lost 0 bases, and 10 bases lay between the germline ends. Germline V CDR1 and CDR2: LGHNT, FRNRAP. This chain's CDR3 is CASGLGGKSSYNSPLHF. The CDR3 DNA is TGTGCTAGTGGTTTGGGCGGCAAGAGCTCCTATAATTCACCCCTCCACTTT.

The rearrangement joins TRBV7-2 to TRBJ2-5; a weak D match, TRBD1 (5 bases). Germline V gives CDR1 SGHTA, CDR2 FQGNSA. V was trimmed by 3 bases and J by 7 bases, leaving 12 bases between them. CDR3 size: 13 residues. The CDR3 reads CASSLQGTGTQYF. The CDR3 bases are TGTGCCAGCAGCTTGCAGGGCACTGGGACCCAGTACTTC.

The chain recombines TRBV4-3 with TRBJ1-5; D is unresolved. Germline-derived CDR1 and CDR2 are LGHNA and YSLEER. The CDR3 contains 13 residues. Trimming took 0 bases from V and 7 from J, leaving 7 bases between them. The CDR3 spells CASSQDRWQPQHF. CDR3 nucleotide sequence: TGCGCCAGCAGCCAAGACAGATGGCAGCCCCAGCATTTT.

A single count supports this clone. The rearrangement uses TRBV4-1 and TRBJ2-7; 10 bases map to TRBD1. Unmatched junction bases numbered 8, after V lost 4 bases and J lost 2 bases. CDR3 length: 16 residues. Germline assignment: CDR1 MGHRA and CDR2 YSYEKL. The CDR3, as DNA: TGCGCCAGCAGCCTTAGAGGGACAGGGGACGCCTACGAGCAGTACTTC. As protein: CASSLRGTGDAYEQYF.

The rearrangement links TRBV6-2 or TRBV6-3 to TRBJ2-6; TRBD1 aligns across 10 bases. V was pared by 5 bases and J by 2 bases, with 12 bases of the junction left unmatched. The CDR3 has 19 residues. Germline-derived CDR1 and CDR2 are MNHEY and SVGEGT. CDR3 protein: CASSSSWGDRGPGANVLTF. The CDR3 DNA reads as TGTGCCAGCAGTAGTTCCTGGGGGGACAGGGGACCTGGGGCCAACGTCCTGACTTTC.

The J gene is TRBJ2-3, the V gene TRBV4-3; 10 nucleotides agree with TRBD2. The CDR3 covers 16 residues. The germline V gene encodes CDR1 LGHNA and CDR2 YSLEER. The ends lost 0 bases at V and 4 bases at J; junction bases unmatched: 4. The CDR3 DNA reads as TGCGCCAGCAGCCAAGATTGGGGACTAGCGTCAGATACGCAGTATTTT. It is translated as CASSQDWGLASDTQYF.

V usage is TRBV3-1 (or the pseudogene TRBV3-2) and J usage is TRBJ2-5, with a weak D call TRBD2 (5 bases). The CDR3 sequence is 15 residues long. The ends were cut back, 1 base at V and 5 bases at J, with 14 bases in the middle. Germline lookup yields CDR1 LGHDT and CDR2 YNNKEL (reference sequence). The CDR3 region is CASSQGPGDVETQYF. The DNA for the CDR3 is TGTGCCAGCAGCCAAGGACCCGGGGATGTCGAGACCCAGTACTTC.

The V gene is TRBV12-3 or TRBV12-4, the J gene TRBJ1-1; D may be TRBD1 (5 bases). There are 13 residues in the CDR3. V was pared by 6 bases and J by 3 bases, with 11 bases between. CDR3 nucleotides: TGTGCCAGCAGCTGGGGAGGGGACACTGAAGCTTTCTTT. This encodes CASSWGGDTEAFF.

V and J are TRBV5-1 and TRBJ2-2; 7 bases match TRBD2. CDR1 is SGHRS, CDR2 YFSETQ, per germline. V dropped 1 base and J dropped 5; count of bases not matched to a gene: 14. The CDR3 consists of 18 residues. CDR3 coding DNA: TGCGCCAGCAGCTTGTCAAGTCCCTCCGGGGGAGGGACCGGGGAGCTGTTTTTT. It specifies CASSLSSPSGGGTGELFF.

The chain uses TRBV7-2 and TRBJ1-6; no firm D call. CDR1 is SGHTA and CDR2 is FQGNSA in the germline V gene. V was shortened by 2 bases and J by 9 bases, with 8 bases between the two germline ends. The CDR3 totals 13 residues. CDR3 sequence (DNA): TGTGCCAGCAGCTTAAAGGGAGTTTCACCCCTCCACTTT. Protein product: CASSLKGVSPLHF.

The chain links TRBV20-1 to TRBJ2-1, with D possibly TRBD1 on 5 matching bases. Germline V gene lookup returns CDR1 DFQATT and CDR2 SNEGSKA (reference sequence). V gave up 6 bases and J gave up 9 bases, with 12 bases separating them. This CDR3 region has 11 residues. CDR3 loop: CSARTIGEQFF. CDR3 in DNA: TGCAGTGCGAGGACAATTGGTGAGCAGTTCTTC.

This clone occurred a few times. The rearrangement uses TRBV12-3 or TRBV12-4 and TRBJ1-2, with unresolved D. V lost 0 bases to trimming and J lost 3 bases, with 5 bases between them. This CDR3 is built from 13 residues. For the CDR3, the DNA is TGTGCCAGCAGTTTAGCCATTTACTATGGCTACACCTTC. Translating gives CASSLAIYYGYTF.

The rearrangement joins TRBV5-5 to TRBJ1-5, with 7 bases matching TRBD1. The CDR3 length is 18 residues. CDR1 is SGHKS and CDR2 is YYEKEE in the germline V gene (reference sequence). V was clipped by 0 bases and J by 0 bases; unmatched bases: 9. This CDR3 reads CASSLGPARGSSNQPQHF. In nucleotides, the CDR3 is TGTGCCAGCAGCTTGGGGCCGGCCAGGGGGAGTAGCAATCAGCCCCAGCATTTT.

The chain has TRBV7-9 and TRBJ2-2; D may be TRBD2 (5 bases). V was trimmed by 3 bases and J by 6 bases, leaving 14 bases between them. The length of the CDR3 is 15 residues. Germline-derived CDR1 and CDR2 are SEHNR and FQNEAQ (reference sequence). The CDR3 DNA reads as TGTGCCAGCAGCTTGACCCTAGCCCGACCCGGGGAGCTGTTTTTT. This encodes CASSLTLARPGELFF. The complete variable domain, with remaining parts taken from reference TRBV7-9 and TRBJ2-2, reads DTGVSQNPRHKITKRGQNVTFRCDPISEHNRLYWYRQTLGQGPEFLTYFQNEAQLEKSRLLSDRFSAERPKGSFSTLEIQRTEQGDSAMYLCASSLTLARPGELFFGEGSRLTVL.

This chain connects TRBV6-6 to TRBJ2-7; maybe TRBD2 (7 bases). This CDR3 region has 16 residues. Germline V gene data show CDR1 as MNHNY and CDR2 as SVGAGI (reference sequence). V was shortened by 0 bases and J by 0 bases, with 12 bases between the two germline ends. In nucleotides, the CDR3 is TGTGCCAGCAGTTACTCGAGGGGGGGCCCCTCCTACGAGCAGTACTTC. Its protein product is CASSYSRGGPSYEQYF.